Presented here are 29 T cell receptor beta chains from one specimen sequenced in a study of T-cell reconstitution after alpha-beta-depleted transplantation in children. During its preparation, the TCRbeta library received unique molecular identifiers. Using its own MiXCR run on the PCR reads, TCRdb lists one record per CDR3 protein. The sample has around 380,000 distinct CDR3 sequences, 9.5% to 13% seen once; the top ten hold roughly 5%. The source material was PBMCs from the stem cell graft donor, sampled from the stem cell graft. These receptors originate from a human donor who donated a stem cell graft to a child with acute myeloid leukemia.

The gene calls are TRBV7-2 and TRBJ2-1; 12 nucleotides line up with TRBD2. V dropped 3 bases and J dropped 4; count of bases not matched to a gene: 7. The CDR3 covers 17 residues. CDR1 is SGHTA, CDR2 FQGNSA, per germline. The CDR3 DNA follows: TGTGCCAGCAGCTTGACCGGACTAGCGGGAAAATACAATGAGCAGTTCTTC. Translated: CASSLTGLAGKYNEQFF.

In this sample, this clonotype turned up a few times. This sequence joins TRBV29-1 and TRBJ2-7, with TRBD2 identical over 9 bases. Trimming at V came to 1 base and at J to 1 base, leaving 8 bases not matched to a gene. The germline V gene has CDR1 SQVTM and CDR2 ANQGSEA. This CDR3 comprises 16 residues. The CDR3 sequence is CSVEVPLAGRSYEQYF. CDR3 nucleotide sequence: TGCAGCGTTGAAGTCCCCCTAGCGGGAAGGTCCTACGAGCAGTACTTC.

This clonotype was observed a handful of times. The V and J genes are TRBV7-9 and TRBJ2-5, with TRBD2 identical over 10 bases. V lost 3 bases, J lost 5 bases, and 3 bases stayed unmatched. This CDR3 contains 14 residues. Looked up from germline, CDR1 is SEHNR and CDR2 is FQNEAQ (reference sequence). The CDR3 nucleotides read TGTGCCAGCAGCTTCTCGGGACTAGCGGAGACCCAGTACTTC. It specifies CASSFSGLAETQYF.

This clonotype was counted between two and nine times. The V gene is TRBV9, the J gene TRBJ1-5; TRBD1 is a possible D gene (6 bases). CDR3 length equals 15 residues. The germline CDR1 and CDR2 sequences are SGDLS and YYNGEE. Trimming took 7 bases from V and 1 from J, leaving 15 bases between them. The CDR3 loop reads CASGPGEGSNQPQHF. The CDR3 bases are TGTGCCAGCGGACCAGGGGAAGGAAGCAATCAGCCCCAGCATTTT.

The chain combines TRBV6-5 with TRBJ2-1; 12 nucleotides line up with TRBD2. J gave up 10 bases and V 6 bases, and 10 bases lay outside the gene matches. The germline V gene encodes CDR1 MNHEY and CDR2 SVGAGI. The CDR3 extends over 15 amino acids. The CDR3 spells CASRYGTSGRDEQFF. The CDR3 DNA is TGTGCCAGCAGGTACGGGACTAGCGGGCGGGACGAGCAGTTCTTC.

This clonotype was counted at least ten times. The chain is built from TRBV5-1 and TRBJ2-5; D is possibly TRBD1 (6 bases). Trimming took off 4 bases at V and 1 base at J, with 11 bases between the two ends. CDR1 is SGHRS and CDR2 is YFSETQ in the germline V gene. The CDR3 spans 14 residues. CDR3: CASSIQGSQETQYF. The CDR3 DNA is TGCGCCAGCAGCATACAGGGTTCCCAAGAGACCCAGTACTTC.

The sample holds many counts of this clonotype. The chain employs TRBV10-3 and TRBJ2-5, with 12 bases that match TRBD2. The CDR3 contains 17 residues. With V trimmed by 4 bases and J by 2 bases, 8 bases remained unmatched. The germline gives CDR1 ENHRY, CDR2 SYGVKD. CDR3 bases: TGTGCCATCAGTGGGGACTGGACTAGCGGGATTCAAGAGACCCAGTACTTC. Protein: CAISGDWTSGIQETQYF.

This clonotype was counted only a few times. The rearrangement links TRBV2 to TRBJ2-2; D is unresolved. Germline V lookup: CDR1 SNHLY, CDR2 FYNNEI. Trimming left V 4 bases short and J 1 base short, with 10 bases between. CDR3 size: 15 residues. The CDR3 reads CASSVMGGNTGELFF. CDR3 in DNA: TGTGCCAGCAGTGTGATGGGCGGGAACACCGGGGAGCTGTTTTTT.

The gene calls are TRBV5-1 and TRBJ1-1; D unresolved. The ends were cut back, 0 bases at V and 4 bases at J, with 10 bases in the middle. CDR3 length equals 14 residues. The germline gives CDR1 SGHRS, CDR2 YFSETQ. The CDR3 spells CASSLAAGVTEAFF. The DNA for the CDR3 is TGCGCCAGCAGCTTGGCCGCCGGAGTCACTGAAGCTTTCTTT.

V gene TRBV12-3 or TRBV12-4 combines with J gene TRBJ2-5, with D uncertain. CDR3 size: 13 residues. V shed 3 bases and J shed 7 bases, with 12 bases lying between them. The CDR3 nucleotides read TGTGCCAGCAGTTTTGCCCCAACGAGGACCCAGTACTTC. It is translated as CASSFAPTRTQYF.

The CDR3, as DNA: TGTGCCAGCAGCTCGGGGCTAGCGGGGAGGAGCACAGATACGCAGTATTTT. This translates into CASSSGLAGRSTDTQYF. The chain uses TRBV5-5 and TRBJ2-3; 9 bases line up with TRBD2. V shed 3 bases and J 0 bases; nucleotides not matched to a gene: 8. Germline V gives CDR1 SGHKS, CDR2 YYEKEE (reference sequence). The CDR3 spans 17 residues.

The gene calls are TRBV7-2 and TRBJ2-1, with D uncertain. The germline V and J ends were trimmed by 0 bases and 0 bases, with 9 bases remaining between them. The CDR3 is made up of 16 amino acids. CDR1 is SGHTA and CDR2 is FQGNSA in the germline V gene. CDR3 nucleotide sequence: TGTGCCAGCAGCTTAGCCCCACTTAGCTCCTACAATGAGCAGTTCTTC. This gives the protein CASSLAPLSSYNEQFF.

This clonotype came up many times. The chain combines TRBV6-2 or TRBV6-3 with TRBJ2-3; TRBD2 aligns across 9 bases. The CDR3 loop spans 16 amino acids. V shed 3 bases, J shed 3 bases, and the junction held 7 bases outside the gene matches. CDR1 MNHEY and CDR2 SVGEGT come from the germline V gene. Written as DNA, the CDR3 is TGTGCCAGCAGTTATAAGGAGCGGGAGGAGACAGATACGCAGTATTTT. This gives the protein CASSYKEREETDTQYF.

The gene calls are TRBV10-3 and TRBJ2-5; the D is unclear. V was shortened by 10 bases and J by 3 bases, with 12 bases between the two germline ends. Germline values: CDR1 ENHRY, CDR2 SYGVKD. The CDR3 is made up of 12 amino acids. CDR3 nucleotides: TGTGCCACCCTAGACCCGAAAGAGACCCAGTACTTC. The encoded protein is CATLDPKETQYF.

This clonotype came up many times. The CDR3 is CSVGKVVGDTQYF. CDR3 nucleotides: TGCAGCGTTGGGAAGGTAGTAGGAGATACGCAGTATTTT. V usage is TRBV29-1 and J usage is TRBJ2-3, with unresolved D. CDR3 size: 13 residues. The V gene lost 4 bases and the J gene lost 5 bases, with 13 bases spanning the gap. Per germline, CDR1 SQVTM and CDR2 ANQGSEA.

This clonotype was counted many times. DNA of the CDR3: TGCGCCAGCAGCCACGGGATGGTTAGCGGGAGGTTCGAGCAGTACTTC. Translated: CASSHGMVSGRFEQYF. The gene calls are TRBV4-1 and TRBJ2-7, with 10 nucleotides matching TRBD2. V lost 3 bases to trimming and J lost 6 bases; unmatched junction nucleotides: 11. The V gene's germline CDR1 is MGHRA and CDR2 YSYEKL. The CDR3 runs to 16 residues.

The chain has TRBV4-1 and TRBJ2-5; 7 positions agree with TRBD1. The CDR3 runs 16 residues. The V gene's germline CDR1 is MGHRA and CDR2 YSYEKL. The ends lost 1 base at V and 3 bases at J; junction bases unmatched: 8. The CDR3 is CASSQVGSGQKETQYF. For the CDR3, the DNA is TGCGCCAGCAGCCAAGTAGGTTCGGGACAGAAAGAGACCCAGTACTTC.

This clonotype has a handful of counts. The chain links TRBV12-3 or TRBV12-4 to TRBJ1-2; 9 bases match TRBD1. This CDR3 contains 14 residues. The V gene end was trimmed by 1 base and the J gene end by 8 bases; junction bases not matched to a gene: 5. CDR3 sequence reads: CASSLGGTGNGYTF. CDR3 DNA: TGTGCCAGCAGTTTAGGCGGGACAGGGAACGGCTACACCTTC.

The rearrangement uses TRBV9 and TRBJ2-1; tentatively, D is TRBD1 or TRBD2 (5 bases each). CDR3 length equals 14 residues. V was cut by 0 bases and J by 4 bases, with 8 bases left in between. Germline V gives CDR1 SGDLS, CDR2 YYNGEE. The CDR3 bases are TGTGCCAGCAGCGTAGGGGGACCTTACAATGAGCAGTTCTTC. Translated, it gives CASSVGGPYNEQFF.

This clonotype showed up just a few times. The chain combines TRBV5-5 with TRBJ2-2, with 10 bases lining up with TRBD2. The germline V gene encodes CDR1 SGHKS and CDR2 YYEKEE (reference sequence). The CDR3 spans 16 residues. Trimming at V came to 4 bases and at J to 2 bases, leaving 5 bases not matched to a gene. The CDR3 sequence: CASSIGLAVNTGELFF. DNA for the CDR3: TGTGCCAGCAGCATAGGACTAGCGGTAAACACCGGGGAGCTGTTTTTT.

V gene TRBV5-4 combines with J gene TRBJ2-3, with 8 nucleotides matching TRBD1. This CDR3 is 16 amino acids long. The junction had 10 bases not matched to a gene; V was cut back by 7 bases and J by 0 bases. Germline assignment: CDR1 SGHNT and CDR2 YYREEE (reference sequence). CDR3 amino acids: CASARTGGFSTDTQYF. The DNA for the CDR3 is TGTGCCAGCGCTCGTACAGGGGGGTTTAGCACAGATACGCAGTATTTT.

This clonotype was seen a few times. The CDR3 DNA reads TGTGCCAGCAGCGTGATGGACCATAAGGAGACCCAGTACTTC. Translating gives CASSVMDHKETQYF. V gene TRBV5-6 combines with J gene TRBJ2-5; D unclear. Germline V gene data show CDR1 as SGHDT and CDR2 as YYEEEE. This CDR3 has 14 residues. Trimming stripped 4 bases from V and 5 bases from J, with 15 bases between.

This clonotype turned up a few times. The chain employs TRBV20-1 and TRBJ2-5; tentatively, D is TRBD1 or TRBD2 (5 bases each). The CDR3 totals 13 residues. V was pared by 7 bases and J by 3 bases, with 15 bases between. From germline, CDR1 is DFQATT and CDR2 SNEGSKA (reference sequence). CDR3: CSGPGPGKETQYF. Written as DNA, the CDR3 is TGCAGTGGACCGGGACCCGGAAAAGAGACCCAGTACTTC.

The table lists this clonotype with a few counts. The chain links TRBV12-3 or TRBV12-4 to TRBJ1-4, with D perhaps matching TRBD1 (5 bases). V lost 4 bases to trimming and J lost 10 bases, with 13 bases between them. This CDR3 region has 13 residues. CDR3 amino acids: CASSYRDPGKLFF. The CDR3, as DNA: TGTGCCAGCAGTTACCGGGACCCCGGAAAACTGTTTTTT.

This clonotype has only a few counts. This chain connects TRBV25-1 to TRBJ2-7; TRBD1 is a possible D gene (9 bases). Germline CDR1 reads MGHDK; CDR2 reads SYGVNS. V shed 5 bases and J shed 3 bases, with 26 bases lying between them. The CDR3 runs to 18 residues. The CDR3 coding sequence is TGTGCCAGCAGTAACCCGGGACAGGGCTCGCTAGCGGGCTACGAGCAGTACTTC. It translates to CASSNPGQGSLAGYEQYF.

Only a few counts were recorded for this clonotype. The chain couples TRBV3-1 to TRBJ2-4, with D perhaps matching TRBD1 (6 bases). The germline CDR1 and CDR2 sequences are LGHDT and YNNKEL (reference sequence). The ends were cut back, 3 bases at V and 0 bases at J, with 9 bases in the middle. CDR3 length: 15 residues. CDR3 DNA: TGTGCCAGCAGCCAGACAGGTTTAGCCAAAAACATTCAGTACTTC. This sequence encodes CASSQTGLAKNIQYF.

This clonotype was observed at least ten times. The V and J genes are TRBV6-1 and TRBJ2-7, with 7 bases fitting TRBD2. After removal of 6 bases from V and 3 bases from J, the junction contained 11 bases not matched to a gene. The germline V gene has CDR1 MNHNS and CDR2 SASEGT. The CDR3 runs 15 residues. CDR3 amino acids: CASSAPGLTNYEQYF. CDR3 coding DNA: TGTGCCAGCAGCGCCCCGGGACTAACGAACTACGAGCAGTACTTC.

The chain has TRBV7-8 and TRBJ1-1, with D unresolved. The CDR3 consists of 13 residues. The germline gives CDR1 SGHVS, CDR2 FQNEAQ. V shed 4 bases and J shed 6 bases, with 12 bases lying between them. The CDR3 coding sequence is TGTGCCAGCAGCTCCCGGTTTCTTCCTGAAGCTTTCTTT. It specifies CASSSRFLPEAFF. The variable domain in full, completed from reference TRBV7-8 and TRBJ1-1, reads GAGVSQSPRYKVAKRGQDVALRCDPISGHVSLFWYQQALGQGPEFLTYFQNEAQLDKSGLPSDRFFAERPEGSVSTLKIQRTQQEDSAVYLCASSSRFLPEAFFGQGTRLTVV.

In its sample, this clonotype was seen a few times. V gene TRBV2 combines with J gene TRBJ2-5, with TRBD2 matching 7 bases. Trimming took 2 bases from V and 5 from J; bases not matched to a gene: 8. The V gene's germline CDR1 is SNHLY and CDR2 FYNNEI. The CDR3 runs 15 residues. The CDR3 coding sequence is TGTGCCAGCAGTGAAATTAGCGGGCAGCGGGAGACCCAGTACTTC. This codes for CASSEISGQRETQYF.